This is a list of T cell receptor beta chains from one sample in a study of blood T cell repertoires in COVID-19. Profiling relied on immunoSEQ multiplex PCR, and the TCRdb table lists in-frame clones only, not all of them. Among 150,000 or so clones listed, 90% were seen once. Sequencing was carried out using peripheral blood. The receptor source for this set is a man aged 60 to 69 with active or convalescent COVID-19. CDR3s include the opening cysteine and the closing phenylalanine or tryptophan. A D gene is named only where the DNA matches it firmly. Clone size, where shown, is once, few, many, or a class for clones that have expanded.

CDR3 DNA: TGTGCCAGTAGTATAAGGGGGAGCACAGATACGCAGTATTTT
CDR3 protein: CASSIRGSTDTQYF
clone size: once
V gene: TRBV19
J gene: TRBJ2-3
D gene: .

CDR3 DNA: TGCGCCAGCAGCCTGGGACAGGGGGCCTACAATGAGCAGTTCTTC
CDR3 protein: CASSLGQGAYNEQFF
clone size: .
V gene: TRBV5-1
J gene: TRBJ2-1
D gene: TRBD1

CDR3 DNA: TGTGCCAGCAGCCCGGGACAGGGACCTTACGAGCAGTACTTC
CDR3 protein: CASSPGQGPYEQYF
clone size: .
V gene: TRBV9
J gene: TRBJ2-7
D gene: TRBD1

CDR3 DNA: TGTGCCAGCAGTTCGGGGAGGCAAGAGACCCAGTACTTC
CDR3 protein: CASSSGRQETQYF
clone size: .
V gene: TRBV12-3/TRBV12-4
J gene: TRBJ2-5
D gene: .

CDR3 DNA: TGTGCCAGCAGCTTGGCCCATGGACAGGGGGTGAAGTCGGACACTGAAGCTTTCTTT
CDR3 protein: CASSLAHGQGVKSDTEAFF
clone size: .
V gene: TRBV5-5
J gene: TRBJ1-1
D gene: TRBD1

CDR3 DNA: TGTGCCAGCAGTCCGACAGAGAGACATTACGAGCAGTACTTC
CDR3 protein: CASSPTERHYEQYF
clone size: few
V gene: TRBV7-9
J gene: TRBJ2-7
D gene: .

CDR3 DNA: TGTGCCAGCAGTTACACTGACGGAGCCTCCTACGAGCAGTACTTC
CDR3 protein: CASSYTDGASYEQYF
clone size: .
V gene: TRBV6-2/TRBV6-3
J gene: TRBJ2-7
D gene: .

CDR3 DNA: TGTGCCACCAGTGACTTAAGGGGCAATGAGCAGTTCTTC
CDR3 protein: CATSDLRGNEQFF
clone size: .
V gene: TRBV24-1
J gene: TRBJ2-1
D gene: .

CDR3 DNA: TGTGCCAGTAGTACCTATCCGGACTCCAGGCAGTATTTT
CDR3 protein: CASSTYPDSRQYF
clone size: .
V gene: TRBV19
J gene: TRBJ2-3
D gene: .

CDR3 DNA: TGTGCCAGCAGCTTAGTCTCTCTCACCGGGGAGCTGTTTTTT
CDR3 protein: CASSLVSLTGELFF
clone size: .
V gene: TRBV7-2
J gene: TRBJ2-2
D gene: .

CDR3 DNA: TGTGCCAGCAGTTACTGGACAACGAACACCGGGGAGCTGTTTTTT
CDR3 protein: CASSYWTTNTGELFF
clone size: once
V gene: TRBV6-5
J gene: TRBJ2-2
D gene: .

CDR3 DNA: TGTGCCAGCAGCTTAGAGGGGGCGGACGGCTACACCTTC
CDR3 protein: CASSLEGADGYTF
clone size: .
V gene: TRBV13
J gene: TRBJ1-2
D gene: TRBD1

CDR3 DNA: TGCGCCAGCAGTCACAGGGGAAACACCGGGGAGCTGTTTTTT
CDR3 protein: CASSHRGNTGELFF
clone size: .
V gene: TRBV5-1
J gene: TRBJ2-2
D gene: TRBD1

CDR3 DNA: TGCGCCAGCAGAAGACAAGGCGGGGAGCTGTTTTTT
CDR3 protein: CASRRQGGELFF
clone size: .
V gene: TRBV5-1
J gene: TRBJ2-2
D gene: .

CDR3 DNA: TGCGCCAGCAGCTTGGCGGGATACACTGAAGCTTTCTTT
CDR3 protein: CASSLAGYTEAFF
clone size: .
V gene: TRBV5-1
J gene: TRBJ1-1
D gene: .

CDR3 DNA: TGTGCCTGGAGTGTAGGGACTAGCAAACGAACAGATACGCAGTATTTT
CDR3 protein: CAWSVGTSKRTDTQYF
clone size: .
V gene: TRBV30
J gene: TRBJ2-3
D gene: TRBD2

CDR3 DNA: TGTGCCAGCAGCGACGGACAGGGAGGGGGCTACACCTTC
CDR3 protein: CASSDGQGGGYTF
clone size: .
V gene: TRBV11-2
J gene: TRBJ1-2
D gene: TRBD1

CDR3 DNA: TGTGCCAGTAGTAGCCCGAGTCAGGGATCCCCGGGTCAGCCCCAGCATTTT
CDR3 protein: CASSSPSQGSPGQPQHF
clone size: .
V gene: TRBV19
J gene: TRBJ1-5
D gene: .

CDR3 DNA: TGTGCCAGCAGCTTAGCCGGGACAGGGGGTCCGGATTCACCCCTCCACTTT
CDR3 protein: CASSLAGTGGPDSPLHF
clone size: .
V gene: TRBV7-2
J gene: TRBJ1-6
D gene: TRBD1

CDR3 DNA: TGTGCCAGCAGCGTAGTTGGCACCTACAATGAGCAGTTCTTC
CDR3 protein: CASSVVGTYNEQFF
clone size: .
V gene: TRBV9
J gene: TRBJ2-1
D gene: .

CDR3 DNA: TGTGCCAGCAGCTTAGAACCGAGCTCTGGAAACACCATATATTTT
CDR3 protein: CASSLEPSSGNTIYF
clone size: .
V gene: TRBV11-2
J gene: TRBJ1-3
D gene: .

CDR3 DNA: TGCGCCAGCAGCTCATTAAACCAGGGGAATTCACCCCTCCACTTT
CDR3 protein: CASSSLNQGNSPLHF
clone size: .
V gene: TRBV5-1
J gene: TRBJ1-6
D gene: .

CDR3 DNA: TGTGCCATCAGTGACGGTAACTATGGCTACACCTTC
CDR3 protein: CAISDGNYGYTF
clone size: .
V gene: TRBV10-3
J gene: TRBJ1-2
D gene: .

CDR3 DNA: TGCAGCGTTGAAGATGGGGACAGGAACACTGAAGCTTTCTTT
CDR3 protein: CSVEDGDRNTEAFF
clone size: .
V gene: TRBV29-1
J gene: TRBJ1-1
D gene: TRBD1

CDR3 DNA: TGTGCCAGCAGCAATAAACCGGGACAGGGCTTACTCGTCTATGGCTACACCTTC
CDR3 protein: CASSNKPGQGLLVYGYTF
clone size: .
V gene: TRBV4-2
J gene: TRBJ1-2
D gene: TRBD1

CDR3 DNA: TGCGCCAGCAGAACCTTGACAGGGGCAGTCACAGATACGCAGTATTTT
CDR3 protein: CASRTLTGAVTDTQYF
clone size: .
V gene: TRBV10-1
J gene: TRBJ2-3
D gene: TRBD1

CDR3 DNA: TGTGCCAGCAGTCGCGACAGGGTGACTGGCTATGGCTACACCTTC
CDR3 protein: CASSRDRVTGYGYTF
clone size: .
V gene: TRBV14
J gene: TRBJ1-2
D gene: TRBD1

CDR3 DNA: TGTGCCAGCAGTCCAATACAGGGTTGGCAGCCCCAGCATTTT
CDR3 protein: CASSPIQGWQPQHF
clone size: few
V gene: TRBV27
J gene: TRBJ1-5
D gene: .

CDR3 DNA: TGTGCCAGCAGCCAAGATAACCCCACAGGGTTGGCAACTAATGAAAAACTGTTTTTT
CDR3 protein: CASSQDNPTGLATNEKLFF
clone size: once
V gene: TRBV3-1/TRBV3-2
J gene: TRBJ1-4
D gene: .

CDR3 DNA: TGCGCCAGCAGCTTTTACAGGGGCTATGACTATGGCTACACCTTC
CDR3 protein: CASSFYRGYDYGYTF
clone size: .
V gene: TRBV5-1
J gene: TRBJ1-2
D gene: TRBD1

CDR3 DNA: TGCGCCAGCAGCTTGGGTCTTGGGACAGGTGAAGCTTTCTTT
CDR3 protein: CASSLGLGTGEAFF
clone size: .
V gene: TRBV5-1
J gene: TRBJ1-1
D gene: TRBD1

CDR3 DNA: TGTGCCAGCAGGAGCGGACAGTACTATAATTCACCCCTCCACTTT
CDR3 protein: CASRSGQYYNSPLHF
clone size: .
V gene: TRBV28
J gene: TRBJ1-6
D gene: .

CDR3 DNA: TGTGCCAGCAGTTACCACCTAGGCTCTGGAAACACCATATATTTT
CDR3 protein: CASSYHLGSGNTIYF
clone size: .
V gene: TRBV6-5
J gene: TRBJ1-3
D gene: .

CDR3 DNA: TGTGCCTGGGAAGGGGTGGCGAACACTGAAGCTTTCTTT
CDR3 protein: CAWEGVANTEAFF
clone size: .
V gene: TRBV30
J gene: TRBJ1-1
D gene: .

CDR3 DNA: TGTGCCAGCAGTGCCCGGACAGGGTGGCATTCACCCCTCCACTTT
CDR3 protein: CASSARTGWHSPLHF
clone size: once
V gene: TRBV28
J gene: TRBJ1-6
D gene: TRBD1

CDR3 DNA: TGTGCCAGCAGTTACGGGGAGCGGGCAGGACACCGGGAGCTGTTTTTT
CDR3 protein: CASSYGERAGHRELFF
clone size: .
V gene: TRBV6-5
J gene: TRBJ2-2
D gene: .

CDR3 DNA: TGTGCCAGCAGCGTTACGGGGGGCGGTGAAAAACTGTTTTTT
CDR3 protein: CASSVTGGGEKLFF
clone size: .
V gene: TRBV9
J gene: TRBJ1-4
D gene: .

CDR3 DNA: TGTGCCAGCAGTTGGGACAGGCGCACTGAAGCTTTCTTT
CDR3 protein: CASSWDRRTEAFF
clone size: .
V gene: TRBV6-5
J gene: TRBJ1-1
D gene: TRBD1

CDR3 DNA: TGCGCCAGCAGCACCGGACAGGGAAACTCTGGGGCCAACGTCCTGACTTTC
CDR3 protein: CASSTGQGNSGANVLTF
clone size: .
V gene: TRBV5-1
J gene: TRBJ2-6
D gene: TRBD1

CDR3 DNA: TGCAGCGTGGGCCCCGGGACAGGGGAATCCGGGGAGCTGTTTTTT
CDR3 protein: CSVGPGTGESGELFF
clone size: .
V gene: TRBV29-1
J gene: TRBJ2-2
D gene: TRBD1

CDR3 DNA: TGCGCCAGCAGCTCCGGGACTAGCGGGAGTAACGAGCAGTACTTC
CDR3 protein: CASSSGTSGSNEQYF
clone size: .
V gene: TRBV10-2
J gene: TRBJ2-7
D gene: TRBD2

CDR3 DNA: TGTGCCAGCAGCTTGGCGCGACGGGCCTGGGAGGGGAACACTGAAGCTTTCTTT
CDR3 protein: CASSLARRAWEGNTEAFF
clone size: .
V gene: TRBV5-6
J gene: TRBJ1-1
D gene: .

CDR3 DNA: TGTGCCAGCAGCCCCCGGGATAGCAAAACAGATACGCAGTATTTT
CDR3 protein: CASSPRDSKTDTQYF
clone size: .
V gene: TRBV5-4
J gene: TRBJ2-3
D gene: .

CDR3 DNA: TGTGCCAGCAGTGACTCCTATAGACAGGCTAATCAAGAGACCCAGTACTTC
CDR3 protein: CASSDSYRQANQETQYF
clone size: few
V gene: TRBV6-4
J gene: TRBJ2-5
D gene: .

CDR3 DNA: TGTGCCAGCAGCTTAGTGGGGGCCGCCAGGGCCTACGAGCAGTACTTC
CDR3 protein: CASSLVGAARAYEQYF
clone size: .
V gene: TRBV11-2
J gene: TRBJ2-7
D gene: .

CDR3 DNA: TGTGCCAGCAGCGTAGAAGCAGGGGCCTACGAGCAGTACTTC
CDR3 protein: CASSVEAGAYEQYF
clone size: .
V gene: TRBV9
J gene: TRBJ2-7
D gene: .

CDR3 DNA: TGTGCCACCAGCGGAGACCAGGGCAGTTTAGCTTCTGGGGCCAACGTCCTGACTTTC
CDR3 protein: CATSGDQGSLASGANVLTF
clone size: .
V gene: TRBV15
J gene: TRBJ2-6
D gene: .

CDR3 DNA: TGTGCCAGCAGTCCAACAGGGGGCGCTTCCTACGAGCAGTACTTC
CDR3 protein: CASSPTGGASYEQYF
clone size: .
V gene: TRBV6-5
J gene: TRBJ2-7
D gene: TRBD1

CDR3 DNA: TGTGCCAGCCGCCGGGACTGGGGCACAGATACGCAGTATTTT
CDR3 protein: CASRRDWGTDTQYF
clone size: .
V gene: TRBV19
J gene: TRBJ2-3
D gene: .

CDR3 DNA: TGTGCCATCAGTGATAGGGACAGGGAGGCAGGCTACACCTTC
CDR3 protein: CAISDRDREAGYTF
clone size: .
V gene: TRBV10-3
J gene: TRBJ1-2
D gene: TRBD1

CDR3 DNA: TGCGCCAGCAGTAAGACTAGCGGTAACAATGAGCAGTTCTTC
CDR3 protein: CASSKTSGNNEQFF
clone size: .
V gene: TRBV10-1
J gene: TRBJ2-1
D gene: TRBD2

CDR3 DNA: TGTGCCAGCAGTTCACCGGGACAGGGTACCTACGAGCAGTACTTC
CDR3 protein: CASSSPGQGTYEQYF
clone size: .
V gene: TRBV27
J gene: TRBJ2-7
D gene: TRBD1

CDR3 DNA: TGTGCCAGCAGCTTAGCGTCTACTACAAGCGGGGGATTTAACATTCAGTACTTC
CDR3 protein: CASSLASTTSGGFNIQYF
clone size: once
V gene: TRBV7-6
J gene: TRBJ2-4
D gene: TRBD2